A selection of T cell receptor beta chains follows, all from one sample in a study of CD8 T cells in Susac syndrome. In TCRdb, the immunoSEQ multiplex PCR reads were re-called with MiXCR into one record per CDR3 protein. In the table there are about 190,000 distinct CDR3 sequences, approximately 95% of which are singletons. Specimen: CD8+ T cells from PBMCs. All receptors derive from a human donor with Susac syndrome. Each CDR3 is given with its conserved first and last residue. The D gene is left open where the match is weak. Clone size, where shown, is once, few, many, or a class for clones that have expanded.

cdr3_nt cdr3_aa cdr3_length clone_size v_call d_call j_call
TGTGCCAGCAGCCCACTAGCGGGGGGCCTAACCGATGAGCAGTTCTTC CASSPLAGGLTDEQFF 16 - TRBV3-1 TRBD2 TRBJ2-1
TGTGCCAGCAGCCCGACAGGTCCCATGACTGAAGCTTTCTTT CASSPTGPMTEAFF 14 - TRBV28 - TRBJ1-1
TGTGCCTGGAGTGGTGGGAATCAGCCCCAGCATTTT CAWSGGNQPQHF 12 - TRBV30 - TRBJ1-5
TGTGCCAGCAGCGAGGGACAGGCTATGGGCTACACCTTC CASSEGQAMGYTF 13 - TRBV12-3/TRBV12-4 TRBD1 TRBJ1-2
TGTGCCAGCAGCACCTCGACAGGGGGTTTCTTCACAGATACGCAGTATTTT CASSTSTGGFFTDTQYF 17 - TRBV7-9 TRBD1 TRBJ2-3
TGTGCCAGCAGCCCCGGACGCGCCACTAATGAAAAACTGTTTTTT CASSPGRATNEKLFF 15 - TRBV9 - TRBJ1-4
TGTGCCAGCAGCTTGCAAAGGAGCAATCAGCCCCAGCATTTT CASSLQRSNQPQHF 14 - TRBV5-5 - TRBJ1-5
TGTGCCAGCAGCTTGCGACTAGCGGAATACCAAGAGACCCAGTACTTC CASSLRLAEYQETQYF 16 - TRBV7-2 TRBD2 TRBJ2-5
TGTGCCAGCAGTGACCAGCTTGCCTCCTACAATGAGCAGTTCTTC CASSDQLASYNEQFF 15 - TRBV2 - TRBJ2-1
TGCGCCAGCAGCCAAGGACAGCTTAGCAATCAGCCCCAGCATTTT CASSQGQLSNQPQHF 15 - TRBV4-1 - TRBJ1-5
TGTGCCAGCAGCTCTAGGTCAGATCAAGAGACCCAGTACTTC CASSSRSDQETQYF 14 - TRBV9 - TRBJ2-5
TGCGCCAGCAGCGGAAGGACAGAGAACACTGAAGCTTTCTTT CASSGRTENTEAFF 14 - TRBV4-1 - TRBJ1-1
TGTGCCAGCAGCTTGGGGGGAGGGGGCATTCAGTACTTC CASSLGGGGIQYF 13 - TRBV5-6 - TRBJ2-4
TGTGCCAGCAGTCTCGATCGGGGGGGAGGGCTCGACGAGCAGTACTTC CASSLDRGGGLDEQYF 16 once TRBV25-1 TRBD2 TRBJ2-7
TGTGCCAGCACTGGGGAAGCTAGCACAGATACGCAGTATTTT CASTGEASTDTQYF 14 - TRBV2 - TRBJ2-3
TGCGCCAGCAGCCAAGAGCAGCACTACAATGAGCAGTTCTTC CASSQEQHYNEQFF 14 - TRBV4-1 - TRBJ2-1
TGTGCCAGCAGGGGTGGGGGAACCGGGGAGCTGTTTTTT CASRGGGTGELFF 13 - TRBV7-3 - TRBJ2-2
TGTGCCACCAGGGGTACCGGGGAGCTGTTTTTT CATRGTGELFF 11 once TRBV24-1 - TRBJ2-2
TGTGCCAGCAGTTCCCTAGCGGGGCAGCAGTTCTTC CASSSLAGQQFF 12 - TRBV12-3/TRBV12-4 TRBD2 TRBJ2-1
TGCGCCAGCAGCCAACAGGAGGGGGTCCCGAACTCTGGGGCCAACGTCCTGACTTTC CASSQQEGVPNSGANVLTF 19 - TRBV4-1 - TRBJ2-6
TGTGCCAGCAGCCCGACGGGCAGGGATCAGCCCCAGCATTTT CASSPTGRDQPQHF 14 - TRBV11-2 - TRBJ1-5
TGCGCCAGCAGCTTCCAACAGGGGACGGGCACCGGGGAGCTGTTTTTT CASSFQQGTGTGELFF 16 - TRBV5-1 TRBD1 TRBJ2-2
TGTGCCAGCAGTCTCGGACTAGCGCCTAACACCGGGGAGCTGTTTTTT CASSLGLAPNTGELFF 16 - TRBV27 TRBD2 TRBJ2-2
TGTGCCAGCAGCCAAGATCAAGGGACCGCCTACGAGCAGTACTTC CASSQDQGTAYEQYF 15 - TRBV3-1 - TRBJ2-7
TGTGCCGGTTCTGGGGGTACAAACTATGGCTACACCTTC CAGSGGTNYGYTF 13 - TRBV30 - TRBJ1-2
TGCAGTGCTAGAGGCCCCTCCTTTGCCGGGGTCATGAACACTGAAGCTTTCTTT CSARGPSFAGVMNTEAFF 18 - TRBV20-1 - TRBJ1-1
TGCAGCGTCCTGACAGAGAACACTGAAGCTTTCTTT CSVLTENTEAFF 12 - TRBV29-1 - TRBJ1-1
TGCGCCAGCAGCCCGGACAGGGGGAAAGAGACCCAGTACTTC CASSPDRGKETQYF 14 few TRBV23-1 TRBD1 TRBJ2-5
TGCAGCGCCCGGGGAATCTATAGCGGGGGGCTGACTAGCACAGATACGCAGTATTTT CSARGIYSGGLTSTDTQYF 19 - TRBV29-1 TRBD2 TRBJ2-3
TGTGCCAGCAGCGAAACCGGATTACGCTACGAGCAGTACTTC CASSETGLRYEQYF 14 - TRBV11-2 - TRBJ2-7
TGTGCCAGCAGCCTGGGCCACGGAGATGAAAAACTGTTTTTT CASSLGHGDEKLFF 14 - TRBV11-2 - TRBJ1-4
TGTGCCACCAGCCAAGCCGGGGAAGGTTTTATGGAGACCCAGTACTTC CATSQAGEGFMETQYF 16 - TRBV15 - TRBJ2-5
TGTGCCAGCAGCCCCTCTCAGGGGGCAAGCCAGCCCCAGCATTTT CASSPSQGASQPQHF 15 - TRBV7-2 TRBD1 TRBJ1-5
TGCAGTGCTAGAGACAGGGGATACTACGAGCAGTACTTC CSARDRGYYEQYF 13 - TRBV20-1 - TRBJ2-7
TGTGCCATCAGTGAGTCGTCGGGTAATCAGCCCCAGCATTTT CAISESSGNQPQHF 14 - TRBV10-3 - TRBJ1-5
TGTGCCACCAGTATTTCCAATGAGCAGTTCTTC CATSISNEQFF 11 - TRBV24-1 - TRBJ2-1
TGTGCCACCGCCGGGACGGCTAGCACAGATACGCAGTATTTT CATAGTASTDTQYF 14 - TRBV28 - TRBJ2-3
TGTGCCAGTAGGTTCGCAGTCACAGATACGCAGTATTTT CASRFAVTDTQYF 13 - TRBV19 - TRBJ2-3
TGTGCCAGCAGCGTAAGTGGGAGGGAGGGCACAGATACGCAGTATTTT CASSVSGREGTDTQYF 16 - TRBV9 TRBD2 TRBJ2-3
TGTGCCAGCAGTTACGGGCGGGAGACCTACAATGAGCAGTTCTTC CASSYGRETYNEQFF 15 - TRBV6-2/TRBV6-3 TRBD2 TRBJ2-1
TGCAGTGCAAGCTCTGGGGACCACACTGAAGCTTTCTTT CSASSGDHTEAFF 13 once TRBV20-1 - TRBJ1-1
TGTGCCAGCAGCCCCCAGCTGAACTCCTACGAGCAGTACTTC CASSPQLNSYEQYF 14 - TRBV13 - TRBJ2-7
TGTGCCAGCAGTTCTCCTCCGGGACGTGATCGGGAGCCCCAGCATTTT CASSSPPGRDREPQHF 16 - TRBV6-2/TRBV6-3 - TRBJ1-5
TGTGCCAGCAGTTTGGGGCAGGGTGGAACAGATACGCAGTATTTT CASSLGQGGTDTQYF 15 few TRBV27 - TRBJ2-3
TGTGCCAGCAGCTCTCCCACTGGCAATGAGCAGTTCTTC CASSSPTGNEQFF 13 - TRBV11-2 - TRBJ2-1
TGTGCCAGCAGTTTCACGCGGGGGGACACTGAAGCTTTCTTT CASSFTRGDTEAFF 14 - TRBV12-3/TRBV12-4 - TRBJ1-1
TGTGCCAGTAGTATTGGCACAGATACGCAGTATTTT CASSIGTDTQYF 12 - TRBV19 - TRBJ2-3
TGTGCCAGCAGTTTAGGGACAGTGGAGACCCAGTACTTC CASSLGTVETQYF 13 - TRBV12-3/TRBV12-4 - TRBJ2-5
TGTGCCAGCACCACAGGGGAGGATGGCTACACCTTC CASTTGEDGYTF 12 - TRBV6-6 TRBD1 TRBJ1-2
TGCGCCAGCAGCCGACGCCGGGGGGGCGGGGGTAGCAATCAGCCCCAGCATTTT CASSRRRGGGGSNQPQHF 18 - TRBV4-1 - TRBJ1-5
TGTGCCAGTAGTACAACCGGGACAGCGAATTCACCCCTCCACTTT CASSTTGTANSPLHF 15 - TRBV19 TRBD1 TRBJ1-6
TGTGCCAGCAGCTTAGTGGGGACATCGGTCTACGAGCAGTACTTC CASSLVGTSVYEQYF 15 - TRBV11-2 - TRBJ2-7
TGCAGCGTTTCAGGGGAGGGCACTGAAGCTTTCTTT CSVSGEGTEAFF 12 - TRBV29-1 - TRBJ1-1
TGTGCCAGCAGTCAACCTCGGGACAGCCTATTGAACACTGAAGCTTTCTTT CASSQPRDSLLNTEAFF 17 - TRBV12-3/TRBV12-4 TRBD1 TRBJ1-1
TGCAGTGCTAGAGTCCCTAGCGGGAGCCCGTACGAGCAGTACTTC CSARVPSGSPYEQYF 15 - TRBV20-1 TRBD2 TRBJ2-7
TGTGCCAGCAGTGATCTACAGGGGGCGAGGGGCTACACCTTC CASSDLQGARGYTF 14 - TRBV2 TRBD1 TRBJ1-2
TGTGCCAGCAGTTATGGGCCGAACAATGAGCAGTTCTTC CASSYGPNNEQFF 13 - TRBV6-5 - TRBJ2-1
TGTGCCAGCAGCCAAAAAGGGAGGGAAGAGACCCAGTACTTC CASSQKGREETQYF 14 - TRBV4-2 TRBD2 TRBJ2-5
TGTGCCAGCAGTGGAGACAGGGCTGGTAACTATGGCTACACCTTC CASSGDRAGNYGYTF 15 - TRBV2 TRBD1 TRBJ1-2
TGTGCCAGCAGTTTAAATCGAGAGACCCAGTACTTC CASSLNRETQYF 12 - TRBV12-3/TRBV12-4 - TRBJ2-5